This T cell receptor (beta chain) was obtained from a study of long-term antiretroviral therapy in people with HIV (dated by TCRdb to 2022 to 2024). Regarding the research as a whole: Collection of the earliest samples took place about a decade ahead of the 2015 WHO recommendation for immediate ART, at a time when ART was typically delayed until CD4 counts fell. From 30 to 35 adults with confirmed HIV infection, the cohort provided under 250 cryopreserved PBMC samples, gathered serially across a mean of about six years (range 1-12). No cross-contamination during QIAcube processing was seen in test extractions of a monoclonal T-cell line run alongside around 31 polyclonal samples. This retrospective serial study examined whether starting ART and sustained HIV suppression were associated with changes in the composition and diversity of the TRB repertoire in peripheral blood. Among the roughly 30 participants with HIV, eleven were female.

Overall study results and their limits: Samples dated from the mid-2000s to the late 2010s, and the ART regimens used may be less effective than current ones. CDR3 length ranges in HIV repertoires were narrower than in controls, and network structure suggested an antigen-experienced repertoire with only a slight naive shift after ART. Inferences about post-ART repertoire changes are limited because no data were available on ART adherence, viral resistance or therapy changes. A significant increase in TRB diversity was found to be associated with ART initiation, although TRB diversity was observed to remain significantly below that of transplant donor controls even after long-term ART. Because pre-ART samples had limited cell numbers, unsorted PBMC were profiled rather than sorted CD4+ and CD8+ T cells. Since PBMC availability was limited, sequencing covered only the TCR beta chain, with no alpha chain pairing. Expanded TRB clones identified before ART initiation dominated the repertoire across all time points, though the dominance fluctuated and decreased in many PLHIV after ART.

A note on this clone: Its antigen has not been determined. Base-call qualities are not available, and no considerably larger clone is one nucleotide away.

The CDR3 covers 15 residues, taking in both the cysteine and the phenylalanine. The entry retains the CDR3 DNA only, 45 bases that are in frame from base 1. Cut back by 4 bases and 0 bases, the V and J ends lie 9 bases apart. Looking up the germline V gene yields CDR1 SGHVS and CDR2 FQNEAQ. To be included, a participant needed at least one PBMC sample from before ART initiation plus at least two post-ART samples. All participants with HIV were treated in the United States of America. Cryopreserved samples of about 0.95-10 million PBMC were thawed and washed before DNA extraction. At the time of the earliest PBMC sample for each participant with HIV, ages ranged from 23 to 54 years. Per participant, PBMC samples came from 1-4 timepoints prior to ART initiation and 2-8 timepoints following ART initiation, for a median of 7 samples. Serial HIV viral load, CD4+ T-cell count, ART history and demographic data were obtained for every participant. A Qiagen kit on a QIAcube was used to extract genomic DNA from unsorted PBMC, with samples processed in batches of 12.

The immunoSEQ hsTCRB v3.0 assay was used at survey level resolution to sequence the TRB variable region. TRB sequencing targeted a depth of about 35,000-55,000 T-cell genomes per sample. Pooled TRB libraries were sequenced on an Illumina MiSeq with a v3 150-cycle kit. The source study handled its data this way. Repertoire analysis was run in R within a reproducible Nextflow workflow that covered QC, data transformation and analysis. LymphoSeq2, an R package for AIRR-Seq data exploration, was used to implement custom analyses. After excluding a handful of samples that yielded fewer than 5000 total TRB sequences, 150 to 200 HIV repertoires remained for analysis. Among the 200 or so HIV repertoires that were kept, under 60 were collected before ART initiation and under 150 were collected after ART initiation. Repertoires were downsampled to 5000 TRB nucleotide sequences, with summary statistics averaged over 100 downsampling iterations. TRB sequences were retained for analysis only if CDR3 regions of at least seven amino acids were present. Two measures captured diversity: a Shannon entropy-derived clonality score and the Gini coefficient. In repertoire networks, the top 5000 CDR3 amino acid sequences were linked whenever an edit distance of one separated two sequences. Antigen specificity groups and MHC restriction were predicted for TRB CDR3 amino acid sequences with GLIPH2. Known CMV, EBV, HIV or tissue antigen associations were flagged by matching CDR3 amino acid sequences against VDJdb and McPAS-TCR. Pre-ART, post-ART and control groups were compared with Wilcoxon signed-rank tests and Holm-Bonferroni correction. The table comes from immuneACCESS by way of TCRdb, which keeps in-frame sequences with V and J called. Part of the clones is missing from these tables; in studies checked, under half for an unresolved V gene and the rest for unknown reasons. V, J and clone size were drawn from that table, and D and trimming were deduced from the DNA. The table for this sample lists roughly 19,000 clones; 82% of them were counted only once. The ten largest clonotypes hold roughly a tenth of the sample.

The TCR sequence derives from a man aged 40-50 years with HIV. The sample consisted of unsorted PBMCs, taken about 2.4 years after starting antiretroviral therapy. This sequence uses TRBV7-8 and TRBJ1-4; the D gene cannot be resolved reliably. The DNA reads TGTGCCAGCAGCTCCTCCGAGGCAACTAATGAAAAACTGTTTTTT. It codes for CASSSSEATNEKLFF.